This is a list of T cell receptor beta chains from one sample in a study of beta chain features in type 1 diabetes. The method was immunoSEQ multiplex PCR; TCRdb's version includes in-frame clones alone and lacks a portion of them. The data show around 140,000 clones, about 10% seen once. The sequenced sample was naive CD4+ T cells from blood. The receptors originated from a man aged 18 to 29 in good health. The CDR3 runs from the conserved cysteine through the conserved F or W. Each record gives: CDR3 DNA, CDR3 protein, J gene, clone size, D gene, V gene, CDR3 length. D genes are given only for firm matches. Only part of the rows carry a size: once, few, many, or a class if the clone is expanded.

CDR3nt: TGCGCCAGCAGCACCCTCGGACAGGGAAGGTCAGATACGCAGTATTTT
CDR3aa: CASSTLGQGRSDTQYF
j_gene: TRBJ2-3
abundance: few
d_gene: TRBD1
v_gene: TRBV4-1
len: 16

CDR3nt: TGTGCCAGCAGCTTCGACCGGAGCTCCTACGAGCAGTACTTC
CDR3aa: CASSFDRSSYEQYF
j_gene: TRBJ2-7
abundance: -
d_gene: -
v_gene: TRBV7-2
len: 14

CDR3nt: TGTGCCAGCAGCCCCTTCCGAGCCGGCCAGACTATTAGTGGCTACACCTTC
CDR3aa: CASSPFRAGQTISGYTF
j_gene: TRBJ1-2
abundance: few
d_gene: -
v_gene: TRBV7-2
len: 17

CDR3nt: TGTGCCAGCAGTTTATGGGGCCAAGGGGTCACCTACGAGCAGTACTTC
CDR3aa: CASSLWGQGVTYEQYF
j_gene: TRBJ2-7
abundance: -
d_gene: -
v_gene: TRBV6-5
len: 16

CDR3nt: TGCGCCAGCAGCCATGAGACAGGGGCGAACACCGGGGAGCTGTTTTTT
CDR3aa: CASSHETGANTGELFF
j_gene: TRBJ2-2
abundance: -
d_gene: TRBD1
v_gene: TRBV4-3
len: 16

CDR3nt: TGCGCCAGCAGCCAAGCACAGGGTATCAAGACCCAGTACTTC
CDR3aa: CASSQAQGIKTQYF
j_gene: TRBJ2-5
abundance: many
d_gene: -
v_gene: TRBV4-3
len: 14

CDR3nt: TGTGCCAGCAGCCCAAGGGGGGGGCTGGGGTACAATGAGCAGTTCTTC
CDR3aa: CASSPRGGLGYNEQFF
j_gene: TRBJ2-1
abundance: -
d_gene: -
v_gene: TRBV7-9
len: 16

CDR3nt: TGTGCCAGCAACTCGGGGGGCGCGAACACCGGGGAGCTGTTTTTT
CDR3aa: CASNSGGANTGELFF
j_gene: TRBJ2-2
abundance: -
d_gene: -
v_gene: TRBV6-5
len: 15

CDR3nt: TGTGCCAGCAGTTACTCCCCGGGCGCGGGAGTGAGGGGCGCTTTCTTT
CDR3aa: CASSYSPGAGVRGAFF
j_gene: TRBJ1-1
abundance: few
d_gene: -
v_gene: TRBV6-5
len: 16

CDR3nt: TGTGCCATCAGTGCGACGGGGTGGGAAGAGACCCAGTACTTC
CDR3aa: CAISATGWEETQYF
j_gene: TRBJ2-5
abundance: many
d_gene: -
v_gene: TRBV10-3
len: 14

CDR3nt: TGTGCCAGCAGCTTCGGGTCCGGGGCCAACGTCCTGACTTTC
CDR3aa: CASSFGSGANVLTF
j_gene: TRBJ2-6
abundance: many
d_gene: -
v_gene: TRBV7-2
len: 14

CDR3nt: TGTGCCAGCACCAGGCAGGGGTATGGGCAAGAGACCCAGTACTTC
CDR3aa: CASTRQGYGQETQYF
j_gene: TRBJ2-5
abundance: -
d_gene: -
v_gene: TRBV2
len: 15

CDR3nt: TGTGCCAGCAGAGTTACAGGGGGCAATGGCTACACCTTC
CDR3aa: CASRVTGGNGYTF
j_gene: TRBJ1-2
abundance: few
d_gene: TRBD1
v_gene: TRBV27
len: 13

CDR3nt: TGTGCCAGCAGCTTAGCCGGGACAGGGAGTTCCTATGGCTACACCTTC
CDR3aa: CASSLAGTGSSYGYTF
j_gene: TRBJ1-2
abundance: few
d_gene: TRBD1
v_gene: TRBV7-9
len: 16

CDR3nt: TGTGCCAGCAGCTCGTCTGGGACAGACAATCAGCCCCAGCATTTT
CDR3aa: CASSSSGTDNQPQHF
j_gene: TRBJ1-5
abundance: few
d_gene: TRBD1
v_gene: TRBV7-8
len: 15

CDR3nt: TGTGCCAGCAGGGGAACAGGGGGCGAAAAACTGTTTTTT
CDR3aa: CASRGTGGEKLFF
j_gene: TRBJ1-4
abundance: -
d_gene: TRBD1
v_gene: TRBV2
len: 13

CDR3nt: TGTGCCAGCAATTTGGGACAGAGAAATGAAAAACTGTTTTTT
CDR3aa: CASNLGQRNEKLFF
j_gene: TRBJ1-4
abundance: few
d_gene: TRBD1
v_gene: TRBV2
len: 14

CDR3nt: TGTGCCAGCAGCCGCCTACAGGGCGCTGAAAAACTGTTTTTT
CDR3aa: CASSRLQGAEKLFF
j_gene: TRBJ1-4
abundance: -
d_gene: -
v_gene: TRBV27
len: 14

CDR3nt: TGTGCCAGCAGTCACCCGGACAGGGTAGGCTACGAGCAGTACTTC
CDR3aa: CASSHPDRVGYEQYF
j_gene: TRBJ2-7
abundance: few
d_gene: TRBD1
v_gene: TRBV27
len: 15

CDR3nt: TGCGCCAGCAGCCAAGCGGGGGGGGAAGAGACCCAGTACTTC
CDR3aa: CASSQAGGEETQYF
j_gene: TRBJ2-5
abundance: once
d_gene: TRBD2
v_gene: TRBV4-3
len: 14

CDR3nt: TGTGCCAGCAGTGGGACAGGGGGCAATCAGCCCCAGCATTTT
CDR3aa: CASSGTGGNQPQHF
j_gene: TRBJ1-5
abundance: few
d_gene: TRBD1
v_gene: TRBV2
len: 14

CDR3nt: TGTGCCAGCAGCCCGGGACAGTTTAATGAAAAACTGTTTTTT
CDR3aa: CASSPGQFNEKLFF
j_gene: TRBJ1-4
abundance: -
d_gene: TRBD1
v_gene: TRBV6-5
len: 14

CDR3nt: TGTGCCACTGCGGACAGTAACTATGGCTACACCTTC
CDR3aa: CATADSNYGYTF
j_gene: TRBJ1-2
abundance: few
d_gene: -
v_gene: TRBV6-5
len: 12

CDR3nt: TGTGCCAGCAGACGTCCGGGACAGGGAAATTCACCCCTCCACTTT
CDR3aa: CASRRPGQGNSPLHF
j_gene: TRBJ1-6
abundance: -
d_gene: TRBD1
v_gene: TRBV11-2
len: 15

CDR3nt: TGTGCCAGCAGCCATGAGGGAGGGTCGAACACCGGGGAGCTGTTTTTT
CDR3aa: CASSHEGGSNTGELFF
j_gene: TRBJ2-2
abundance: few
d_gene: TRBD2
v_gene: TRBV4-2
len: 16

CDR3nt: TGTGCCAGTAGTACCGAAGCGTCCGAGCAGTACTTC
CDR3aa: CASSTEASEQYF
j_gene: TRBJ2-7
abundance: few
d_gene: -
v_gene: TRBV19
len: 12

CDR3nt: TGTGCCAGCAGCAACACCGGGACAGCGTATGGCTACACCTTC
CDR3aa: CASSNTGTAYGYTF
j_gene: TRBJ1-2
abundance: -
d_gene: TRBD1
v_gene: TRBV7-9
len: 14

CDR3nt: TGTGCCAGCAGTCCTCCAGGTCCTCGGGGGAACACCGGGGAGCTGTTTTTT
CDR3aa: CASSPPGPRGNTGELFF
j_gene: TRBJ2-2
abundance: -
d_gene: -
v_gene: TRBV28
len: 17

CDR3nt: TGTGCCAGCAGCCACCCGGGTTCACCCCTCCACTTT
CDR3aa: CASSHPGSPLHF
j_gene: TRBJ1-6
abundance: many
d_gene: -
v_gene: TRBV9
len: 12

CDR3nt: TGTGCCAGCAGAGGGACAGGTACTCAGCCCCAGCATTTT
CDR3aa: CASRGTGTQPQHF
j_gene: TRBJ1-5
abundance: -
d_gene: TRBD1
v_gene: TRBV27
len: 13

CDR3nt: TGTGCCACCCGACAGGGGGCGCGAGATGAGCAGTTCTTC
CDR3aa: CATRQGARDEQFF
j_gene: TRBJ2-1
abundance: -
d_gene: TRBD1
v_gene: TRBV6-5
len: 13

CDR3nt: TGTGCCAGCAGCCAAGGAACGGCAGGGGGTGATGAAAAACTGTTTTTT
CDR3aa: CASSQGTAGGDEKLFF
j_gene: TRBJ1-4
abundance: few
d_gene: TRBD1
v_gene: TRBV4-2
len: 16

CDR3nt: TGTGCCAGCAGTCAGCCGGGACAGGGGCAGGGCGAGCAGTACTTC
CDR3aa: CASSQPGQGQGEQYF
j_gene: TRBJ2-7
abundance: -
d_gene: TRBD1
v_gene: TRBV6-6
len: 15

CDR3nt: TGTGCCAGCAGGTTCACAGGGGGGGGCTACACCTTC
CDR3aa: CASRFTGGGYTF
j_gene: TRBJ1-2
abundance: -
d_gene: TRBD1
v_gene: TRBV2
len: 12